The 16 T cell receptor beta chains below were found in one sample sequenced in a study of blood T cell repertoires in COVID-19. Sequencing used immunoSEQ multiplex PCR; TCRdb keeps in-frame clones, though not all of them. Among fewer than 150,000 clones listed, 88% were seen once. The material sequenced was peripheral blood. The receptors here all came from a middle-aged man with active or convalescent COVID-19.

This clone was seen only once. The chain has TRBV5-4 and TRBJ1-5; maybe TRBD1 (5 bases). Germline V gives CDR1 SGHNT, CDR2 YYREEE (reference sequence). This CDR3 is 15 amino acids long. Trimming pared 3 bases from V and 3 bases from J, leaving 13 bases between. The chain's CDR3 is CASSSGGNNNQPQHF. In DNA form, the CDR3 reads TGTGCCAGCAGCTCGGGGGGGAACAACAATCAGCCCCAGCATTTT.

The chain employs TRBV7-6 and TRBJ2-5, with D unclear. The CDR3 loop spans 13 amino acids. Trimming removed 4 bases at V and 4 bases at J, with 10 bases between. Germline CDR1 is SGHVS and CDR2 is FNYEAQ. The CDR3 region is CASSSWPPETQYF. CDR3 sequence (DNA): TGTGCCAGCAGCTCTTGGCCCCCAGAGACCCAGTACTTC.

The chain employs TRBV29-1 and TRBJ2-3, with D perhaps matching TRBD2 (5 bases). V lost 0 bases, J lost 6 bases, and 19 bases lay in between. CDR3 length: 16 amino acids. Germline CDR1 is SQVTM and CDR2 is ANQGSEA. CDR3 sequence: CSVEEQRSRWTDTQYF. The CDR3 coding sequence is TGCAGCGTTGAAGAGCAGCGGTCAAGGTGGACGGATACGCAGTATTTT.

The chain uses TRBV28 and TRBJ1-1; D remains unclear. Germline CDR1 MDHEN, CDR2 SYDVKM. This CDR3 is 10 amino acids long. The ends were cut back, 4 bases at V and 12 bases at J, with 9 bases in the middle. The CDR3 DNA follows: TGTGCCAGCAGTTACATCCATACTTTCTTT. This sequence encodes CASSYIHTFF.

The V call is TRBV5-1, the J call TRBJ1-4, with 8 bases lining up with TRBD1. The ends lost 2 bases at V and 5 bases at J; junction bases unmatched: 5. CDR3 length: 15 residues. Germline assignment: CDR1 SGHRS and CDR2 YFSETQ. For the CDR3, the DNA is TGCGCCAGCAGCTTCTCAGGGGGCGAGAATGAAAAACTGTTTTTT. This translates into CASSFSGGENEKLFF.

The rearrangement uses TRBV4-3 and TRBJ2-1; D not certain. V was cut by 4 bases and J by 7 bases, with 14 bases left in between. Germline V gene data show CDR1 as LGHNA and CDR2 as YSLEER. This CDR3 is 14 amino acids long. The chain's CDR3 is CASSPPGSRNEQFF. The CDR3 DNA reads TGCGCCAGCAGCCCCCCAGGAAGTAGGAATGAGCAGTTCTTC.

This chain's CDR3 is CASSPYGTSGRSSYNEQFF. The CDR3 nucleotides are TGTGCCAGCAGTCCCTACGGGACTAGCGGGCGAAGCTCCTACAATGAGCAGTTCTTC. The J gene is TRBJ2-1, the V gene TRBV28, with 12 bases lining up with TRBD2. Germline CDR1 is MDHEN and CDR2 is SYDVKM. Unmatched junction bases numbered 11, after V lost 5 bases and J lost 0 bases. The CDR3 spans 19 residues.

The CDR3 sequence is CASSPKQGAPGYTF. CDR3 nucleotide sequence: TGTGCCAGCTCACCCAAGCAGGGGGCGCCTGGCTACACCTTC. V usage is TRBV18 and J usage is TRBJ1-2; 8 nucleotides agree with TRBD1. J lost 7 bases, V lost 3 bases, and 7 bases had no gene match. The germline CDR1 and CDR2 sequences are KGHSH and LQKENI. The CDR3 is 14 amino acids.

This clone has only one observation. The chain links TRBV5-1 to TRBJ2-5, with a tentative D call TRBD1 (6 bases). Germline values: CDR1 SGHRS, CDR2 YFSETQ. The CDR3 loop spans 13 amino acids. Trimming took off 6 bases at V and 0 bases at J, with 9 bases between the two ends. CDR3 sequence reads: CASNTGNQETQYF. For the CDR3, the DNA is TGCGCCAGCAATACAGGGAACCAAGAGACCCAGTACTTC.

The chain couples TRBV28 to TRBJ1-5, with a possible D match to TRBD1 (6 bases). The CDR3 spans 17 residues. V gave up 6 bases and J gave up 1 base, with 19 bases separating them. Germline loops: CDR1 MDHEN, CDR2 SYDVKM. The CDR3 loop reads CASSSMMGARSNQPQHF. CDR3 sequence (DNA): TGTGCCAGCAGCTCCATGATGGGGGCTCGGAGCAATCAGCCCCAGCATTTT.

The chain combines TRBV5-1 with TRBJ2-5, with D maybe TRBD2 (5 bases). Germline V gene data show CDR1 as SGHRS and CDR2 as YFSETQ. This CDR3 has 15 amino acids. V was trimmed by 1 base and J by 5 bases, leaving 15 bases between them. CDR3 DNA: TGCGCCAGCAGCTTGTCGAGGGCATGGTGGGAGACCCAGTACTTC. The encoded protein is CASSLSRAWWETQYF.

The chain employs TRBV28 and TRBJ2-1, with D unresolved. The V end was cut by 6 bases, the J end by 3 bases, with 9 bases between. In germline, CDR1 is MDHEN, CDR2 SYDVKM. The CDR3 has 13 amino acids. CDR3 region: CASSPPSYNEQFF. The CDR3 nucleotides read TGTGCCAGCAGCCCGCCGAGCTACAATGAGCAGTTCTTC. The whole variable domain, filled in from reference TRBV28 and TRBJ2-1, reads DVKVTQSSRYLVKRTGEKVFLECVQDMDHENMFWYRQDPGLGLRLIYFSYDVKMKEKGDIPEGYSVSREKKERFSLILESASTNQTSMYLCASSPPSYNEQFFGPGTRLTVL.

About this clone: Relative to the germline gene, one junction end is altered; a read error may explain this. CDR3 in amino acids: CASKFEENQSQHF. The CDR3 DNA reads as TGTGCCAGCAAATTTGAGGAGAATCAGTCCCAGCATTTT. The rearrangement links TRBV2 to TRBJ1-5; no firm D call. This CDR3 spans 13 amino acids. Germline V lookup: CDR1 SNHLY, CDR2 FYNNEI.

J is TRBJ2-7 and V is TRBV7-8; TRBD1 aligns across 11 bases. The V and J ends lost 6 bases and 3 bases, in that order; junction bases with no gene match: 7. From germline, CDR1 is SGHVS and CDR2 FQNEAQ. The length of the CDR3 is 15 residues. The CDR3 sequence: CASSGGTGGFYEQYF. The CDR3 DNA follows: TGTGCCAGCAGTGGAGGGACAGGGGGTTTCTACGAGCAGTACTTC. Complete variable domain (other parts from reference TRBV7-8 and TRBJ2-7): GAGVSQSPRYKVAKRGQDVALRCDPISGHVSLFWYQQALGQGPEFLTYFQNEAQLDKSGLPSDRFFAERPEGSVSTLKIQRTQQEDSAVYLCASSGGTGGFYEQYFGPGTRLTVT.

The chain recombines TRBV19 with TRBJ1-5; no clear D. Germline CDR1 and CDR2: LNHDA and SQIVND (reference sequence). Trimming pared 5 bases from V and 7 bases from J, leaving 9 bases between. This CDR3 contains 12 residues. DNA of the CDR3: TGTGCCAGTAGTCCTACTCGGCAGCCCCAGCATTTT. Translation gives CASSPTRQPQHF.

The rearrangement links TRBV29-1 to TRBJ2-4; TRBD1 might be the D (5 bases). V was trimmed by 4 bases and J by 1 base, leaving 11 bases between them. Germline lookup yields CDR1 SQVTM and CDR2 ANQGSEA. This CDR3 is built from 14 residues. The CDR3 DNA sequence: TGCAGCGTTGCGGCCAGGGTGGCCAAAAACATTCAGTACTTC. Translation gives CSVAARVAKNIQYF.